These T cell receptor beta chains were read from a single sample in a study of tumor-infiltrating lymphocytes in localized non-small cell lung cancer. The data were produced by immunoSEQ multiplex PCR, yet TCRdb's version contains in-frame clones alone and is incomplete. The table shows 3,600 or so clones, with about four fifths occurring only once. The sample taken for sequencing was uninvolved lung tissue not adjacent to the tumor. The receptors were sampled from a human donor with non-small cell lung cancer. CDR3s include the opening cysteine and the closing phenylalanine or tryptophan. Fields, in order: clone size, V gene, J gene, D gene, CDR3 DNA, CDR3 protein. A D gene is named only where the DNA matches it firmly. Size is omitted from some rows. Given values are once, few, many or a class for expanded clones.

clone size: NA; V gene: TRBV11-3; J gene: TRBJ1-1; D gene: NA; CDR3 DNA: TGTGCCAGCAGCCAAACAGGGTTGGTAGGGGACACTGAAGCTTTCTTT; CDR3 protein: CASSQTGLVGDTEAFF
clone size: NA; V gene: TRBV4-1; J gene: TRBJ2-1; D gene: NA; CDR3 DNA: TGCGCCAGCAGCCAAGTCCATGGCGACTTCCGCGAGCAGTTCTTC; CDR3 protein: CASSQVHGDFREQFF
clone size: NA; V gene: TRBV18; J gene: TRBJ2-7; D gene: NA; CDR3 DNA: TGTGCCAGCTCACCAGGGGCAGACTACGAGCAGTACTTC; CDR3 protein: CASSPGADYEQYF
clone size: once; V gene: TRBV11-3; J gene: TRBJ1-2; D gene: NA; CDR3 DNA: TGTGCCAGCAGCTTACAGGGTTATGGCTACACCTTC; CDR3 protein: CASSLQGYGYTF
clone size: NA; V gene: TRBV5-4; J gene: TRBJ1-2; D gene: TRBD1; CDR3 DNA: TGTGCCAGCAGTCCGGATGCGACAGGGGATGGCTACACCTTC; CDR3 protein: CASSPDATGDGYTF
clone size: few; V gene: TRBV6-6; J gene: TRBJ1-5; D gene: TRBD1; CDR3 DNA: TGTGCCAGCAGTACCCGGGACAGGGGAGATCAGCCCCAGCATTTT; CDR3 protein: CASSTRDRGDQPQHF
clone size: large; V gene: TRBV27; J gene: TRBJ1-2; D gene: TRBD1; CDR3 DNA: TGTGCCAGCAGTAAGACAGGGGGGGCTCACTATGGCTACACCTTC; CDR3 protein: CASSKTGGAHYGYTF
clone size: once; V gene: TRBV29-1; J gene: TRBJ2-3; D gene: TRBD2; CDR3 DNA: TGCAGCGTTTCCTCCTTAGCGGGAGGGCCCACAGATACGCAGTATTTT; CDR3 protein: CSVSSLAGGPTDTQYF
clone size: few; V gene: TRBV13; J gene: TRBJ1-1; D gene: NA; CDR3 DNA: TGTGCCAGCAGGACCCGCGTGAACACTGAAGCTTTCTTT; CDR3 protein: CASRTRVNTEAFF
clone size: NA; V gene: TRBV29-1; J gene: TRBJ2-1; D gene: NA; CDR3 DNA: TGCAGCGCCTCCCTCAGCGTTGATGGCGATGAGCAGTTCTTC; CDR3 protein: CSASLSVDGDEQFF
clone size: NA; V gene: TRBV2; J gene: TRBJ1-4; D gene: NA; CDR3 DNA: TGTGCCAGCGCTACCGGGACACCAGTCGAAAAACTGTTTTTT; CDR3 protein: CASATGTPVEKLFF
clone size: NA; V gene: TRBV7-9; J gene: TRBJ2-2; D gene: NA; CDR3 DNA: TGTGCCAGCAGCTTTATGTCTACCGGAGGGAACACCGGGGAGCTGTTTTTT; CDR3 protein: CASSFMSTGGNTGELFF
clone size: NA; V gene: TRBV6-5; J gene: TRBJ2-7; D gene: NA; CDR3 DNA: TGTGCCAGCAGGGAAACAGGGCCTCGCCCCTACGAGCAGTACTTC; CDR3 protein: CASRETGPRPYEQYF
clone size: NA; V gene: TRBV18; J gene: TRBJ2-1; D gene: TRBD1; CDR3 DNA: TGTGCCAGCTCCCCTGGACAGGGCAGCGAGCAGTTCTTC; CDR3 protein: CASSPGQGSEQFF
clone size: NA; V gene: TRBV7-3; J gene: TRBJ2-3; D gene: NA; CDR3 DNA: TGTGCCAGCAGCTTAACCCAGGACAGCACAGATACGCAGTATTTT; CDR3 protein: CASSLTQDSTDTQYF
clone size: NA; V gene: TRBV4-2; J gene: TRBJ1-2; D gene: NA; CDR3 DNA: TGTGCCAGCAGCCAAGGAGGCAGTTCTTATGGCTACACCTTC; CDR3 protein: CASSQGGSSYGYTF
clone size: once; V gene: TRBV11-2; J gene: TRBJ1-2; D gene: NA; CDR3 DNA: TGTGCCAGCAGCTTAGCAAGAGTGAATGGCTACACCTTC; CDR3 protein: CASSLARVNGYTF
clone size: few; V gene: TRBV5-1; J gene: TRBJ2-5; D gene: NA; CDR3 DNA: TGCGCCAGCAGCTTGGCGGGCAGAGAGGAGACCCAGTACTTC; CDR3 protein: CASSLAGREETQYF
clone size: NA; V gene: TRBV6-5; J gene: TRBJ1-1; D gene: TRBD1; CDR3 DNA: TGTGCCAGCAGTTACGGGACAGGGCTTGAAGCTTTCTTT; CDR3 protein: CASSYGTGLEAFF
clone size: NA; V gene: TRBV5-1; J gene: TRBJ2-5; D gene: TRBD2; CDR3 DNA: TGCGCCAGCAGCTTGGGGGGTCTAGCGGGGGTTCAAGAGACCCAGTACTTC; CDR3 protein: CASSLGGLAGVQETQYF
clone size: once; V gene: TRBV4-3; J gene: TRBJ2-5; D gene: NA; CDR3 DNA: TGCGCCAGCAGCCAAGGGAGCGGGGAGACCCAGTACTTC; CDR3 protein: CASSQGSGETQYF
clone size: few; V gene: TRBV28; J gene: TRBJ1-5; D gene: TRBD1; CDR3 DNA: TGTGCCAGCAGTTTCGTCCCACGGACAGGGAACAATCAGCCCCAGCATTTT; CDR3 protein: CASSFVPRTGNNQPQHF
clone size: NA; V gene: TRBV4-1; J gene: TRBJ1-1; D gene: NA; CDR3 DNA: TGCGCCAGCAGCCAAGGACAGTGGAACACTGAAGCTTTCTTT; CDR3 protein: CASSQGQWNTEAFF
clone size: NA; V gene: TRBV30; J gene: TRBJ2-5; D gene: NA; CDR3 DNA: TGTGCCTGGAGTGTACAAGGGTACCAAGAGACCCAGTACTTC; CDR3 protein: CAWSVQGYQETQYF
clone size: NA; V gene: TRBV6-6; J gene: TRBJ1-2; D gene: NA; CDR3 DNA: TGTGCCAGCAGGGGAGATGGCTACACCTTC; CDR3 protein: CASRGDGYTF
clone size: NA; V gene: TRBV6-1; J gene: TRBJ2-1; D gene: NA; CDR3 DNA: TGTGCCAGCAGTGAAGGCACTTACAATGAGCAGTTCTTC; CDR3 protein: CASSEGTYNEQFF
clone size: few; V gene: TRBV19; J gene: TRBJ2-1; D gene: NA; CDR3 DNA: TGTGCCAGTAGTTACGGGAACTCCTACAATGAGCAGTTCTTC; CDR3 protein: CASSYGNSYNEQFF
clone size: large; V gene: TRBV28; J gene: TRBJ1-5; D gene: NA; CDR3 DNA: TGTGCCAGCAGTGCCGGGGGGCGGGATAGCAATCAGCCCCAGCATTTT; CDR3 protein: CASSAGGRDSNQPQHF
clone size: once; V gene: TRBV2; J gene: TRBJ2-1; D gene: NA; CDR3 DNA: TGTGCCAGCAGTCCCTACTCCGGCGATGAGCAGTTCTTC; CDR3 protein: CASSPYSGDEQFF
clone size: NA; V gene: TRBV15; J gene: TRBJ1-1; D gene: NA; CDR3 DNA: TGTGCCACTAAGTTGGAGCGAGAAAGGGCTGAAGCTTTCTTT; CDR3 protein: CATKLERERAEAFF
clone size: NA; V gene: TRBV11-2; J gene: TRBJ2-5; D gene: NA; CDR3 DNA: TGTGCCAGCAGCTTAGATTTCAGTGGCTCGACCCAGTACTTC; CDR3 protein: CASSLDFSGSTQYF
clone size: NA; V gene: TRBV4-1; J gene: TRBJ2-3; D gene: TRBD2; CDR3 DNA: TGCGCCAGCAGCCGGACTAGCGGCGAGATGGATACGCAGTATTTT; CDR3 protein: CASSRTSGEMDTQYF
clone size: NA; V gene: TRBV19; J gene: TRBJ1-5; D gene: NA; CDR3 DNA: TGTGCCAGTAGTATAGATTTCACAGATTATAGCAATCAGCCCCAGCATTTT; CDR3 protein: CASSIDFTDYSNQPQHF
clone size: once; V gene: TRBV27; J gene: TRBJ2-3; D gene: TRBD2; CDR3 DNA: TGTGCCAGCCATCTGGCGGGGGATAGCACAGATACGCAGTATTTT; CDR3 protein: CASHLAGDSTDTQYF
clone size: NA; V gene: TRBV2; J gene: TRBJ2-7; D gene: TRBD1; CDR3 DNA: TGTGCCAGCTCAGGACAGGGGCGGAATTACGAGCAGTACTTC; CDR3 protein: CASSGQGRNYEQYF
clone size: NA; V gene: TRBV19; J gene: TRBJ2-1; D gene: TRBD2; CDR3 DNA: TGTGCCAGGCACCCCCGTCCTGGTTGCGGGGGAACCTACAATGAGCAGTTCTTC; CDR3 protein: CARHPRPGCGGTYNEQFF
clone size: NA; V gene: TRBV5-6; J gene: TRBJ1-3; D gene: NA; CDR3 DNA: TGTGCCAGCAGCTTCGGGCCTCTTTCTGGAAACACCATATATTTT; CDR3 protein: CASSFGPLSGNTIYF
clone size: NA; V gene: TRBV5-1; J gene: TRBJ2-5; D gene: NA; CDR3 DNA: TGCGCCAGCAGCTTGCGCGGGACTTACCAAGAGACCCAGTACTTC; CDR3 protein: CASSLRGTYQETQYF
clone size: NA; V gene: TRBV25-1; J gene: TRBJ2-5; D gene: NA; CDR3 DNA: TGTGCCAGCAGTGAGAAATTGACCCAGTACTTC; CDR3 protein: CASSEKLTQYF
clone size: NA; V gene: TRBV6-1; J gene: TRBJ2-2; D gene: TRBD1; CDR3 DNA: TGTGCCAGCAGTGAAGTCGGACAGGGCTACACCGGGGAGCTGTTTTTT; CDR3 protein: CASSEVGQGYTGELFF
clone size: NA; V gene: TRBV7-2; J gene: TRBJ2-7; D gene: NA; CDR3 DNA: TGTGCCAGCAGCTTAAGTGGACAGCACTCCTACGAGCAGTACTTC; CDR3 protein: CASSLSGQHSYEQYF
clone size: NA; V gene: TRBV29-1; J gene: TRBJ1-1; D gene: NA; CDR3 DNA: TGCAGCGTGGGAACAGGTCTGAACACTGAAGCTTTCTTT; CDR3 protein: CSVGTGLNTEAFF
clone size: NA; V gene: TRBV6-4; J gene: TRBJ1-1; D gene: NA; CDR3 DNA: TGTGCCAGCAGTGTCCGGCCTATAAGAACCTCGATGGTGGACACTGAAGCTTTCTTT; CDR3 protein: CASSVRPIRTSMVDTEAFF
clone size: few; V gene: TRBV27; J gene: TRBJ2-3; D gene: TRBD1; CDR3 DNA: TGTGCCAGCAGTTTATACGGTCGACAGGGGCGGGCAGATACGCAGTATTTT; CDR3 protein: CASSLYGRQGRADTQYF
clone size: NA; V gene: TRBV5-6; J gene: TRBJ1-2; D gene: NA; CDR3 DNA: TGTGCCAGCAGTACCGACAGGCTTAACACCTATGGCTACACCTTC; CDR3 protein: CASSTDRLNTYGYTF
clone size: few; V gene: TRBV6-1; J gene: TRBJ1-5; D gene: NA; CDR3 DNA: TGTGCCAGCAGTGAAAACAATGGGCCCCAGCATTTT; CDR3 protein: CASSENNGPQHF
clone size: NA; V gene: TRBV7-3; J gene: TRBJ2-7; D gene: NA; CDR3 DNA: TGTGCCAGCAGCTTAGGAGGGTCTACCTACGAGCAGTACTTC; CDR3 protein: CASSLGGSTYEQYF
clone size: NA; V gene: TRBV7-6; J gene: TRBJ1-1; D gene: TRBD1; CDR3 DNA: TGTGCCAGCAGACAGGGGTTAGAGGACACTGAAGCTTTCTTT; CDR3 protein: CASRQGLEDTEAFF
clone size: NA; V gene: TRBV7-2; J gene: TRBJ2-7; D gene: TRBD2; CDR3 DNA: TGTGCCAGCAGCTTAAGCGGGAGTCAATACGAGCAGTACTTC; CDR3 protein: CASSLSGSQYEQYF
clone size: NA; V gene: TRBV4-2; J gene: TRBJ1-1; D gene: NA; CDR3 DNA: TGTGCCAGCACCCCAAGAACGTCCGGTAACACTGAAGCTTTCTTT; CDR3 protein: CASTPRTSGNTEAFF
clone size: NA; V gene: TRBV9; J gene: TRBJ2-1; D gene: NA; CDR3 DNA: TGTGCCAGCAGCGTAGGGGTTGAGCAGTTCTTC; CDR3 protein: CASSVGVEQFF
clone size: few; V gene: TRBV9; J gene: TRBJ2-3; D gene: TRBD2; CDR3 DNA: TGTGCCAGCAGCGTAGAGTCAGCGGGGGGCGCTACAGATACGCAGTATTTT; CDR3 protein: CASSVESAGGATDTQYF
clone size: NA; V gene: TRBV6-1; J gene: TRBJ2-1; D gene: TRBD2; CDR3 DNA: TGTGCCGGAACCAATAGCGGGGGGCGGAATGAGCAGTTCTTC; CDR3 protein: CAGTNSGGRNEQFF
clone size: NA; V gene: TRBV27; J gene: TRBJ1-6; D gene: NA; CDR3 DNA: TGTGCCAGCAGCCTTAGATCGGACGCTACACCCCTCCACTTT; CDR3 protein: CASSLRSDATPLHF
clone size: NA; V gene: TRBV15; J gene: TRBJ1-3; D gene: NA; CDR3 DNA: TGTGCCACCAGCAGAGACAGCTTCTCTGGAAACACCATATATTTT; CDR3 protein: CATSRDSFSGNTIYF
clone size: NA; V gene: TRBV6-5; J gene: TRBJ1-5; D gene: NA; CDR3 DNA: TGTGCCAGCAGTTACTCGCGGGGAGGGGACCAGCCCCAGCATTTT; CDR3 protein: CASSYSRGGDQPQHF
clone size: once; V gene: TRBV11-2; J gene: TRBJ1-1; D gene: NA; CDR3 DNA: TGTGCCAGCAGCTTCCGAGGGGGTAACACTGAAGCTTTCTTT; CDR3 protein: CASSFRGGNTEAFF
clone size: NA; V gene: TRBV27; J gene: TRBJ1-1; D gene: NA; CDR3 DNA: TGTGCCAGCAGTTCGCGGAGATGGAACACTGAAGCTTTCTTT; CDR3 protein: CASSSRRWNTEAFF